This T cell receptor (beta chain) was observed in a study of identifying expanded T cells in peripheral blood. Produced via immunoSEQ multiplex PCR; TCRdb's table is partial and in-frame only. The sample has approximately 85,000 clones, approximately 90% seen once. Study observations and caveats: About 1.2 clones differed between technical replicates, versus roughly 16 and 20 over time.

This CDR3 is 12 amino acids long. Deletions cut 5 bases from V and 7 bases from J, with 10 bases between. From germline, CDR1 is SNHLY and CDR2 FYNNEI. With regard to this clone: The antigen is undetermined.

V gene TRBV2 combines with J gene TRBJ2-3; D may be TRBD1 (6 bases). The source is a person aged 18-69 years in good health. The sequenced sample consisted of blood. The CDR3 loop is CASSSQGNTQYF. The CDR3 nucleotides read TGTGCCAGCAGTTCGCAGGGGAATACGCAGTATTTT.